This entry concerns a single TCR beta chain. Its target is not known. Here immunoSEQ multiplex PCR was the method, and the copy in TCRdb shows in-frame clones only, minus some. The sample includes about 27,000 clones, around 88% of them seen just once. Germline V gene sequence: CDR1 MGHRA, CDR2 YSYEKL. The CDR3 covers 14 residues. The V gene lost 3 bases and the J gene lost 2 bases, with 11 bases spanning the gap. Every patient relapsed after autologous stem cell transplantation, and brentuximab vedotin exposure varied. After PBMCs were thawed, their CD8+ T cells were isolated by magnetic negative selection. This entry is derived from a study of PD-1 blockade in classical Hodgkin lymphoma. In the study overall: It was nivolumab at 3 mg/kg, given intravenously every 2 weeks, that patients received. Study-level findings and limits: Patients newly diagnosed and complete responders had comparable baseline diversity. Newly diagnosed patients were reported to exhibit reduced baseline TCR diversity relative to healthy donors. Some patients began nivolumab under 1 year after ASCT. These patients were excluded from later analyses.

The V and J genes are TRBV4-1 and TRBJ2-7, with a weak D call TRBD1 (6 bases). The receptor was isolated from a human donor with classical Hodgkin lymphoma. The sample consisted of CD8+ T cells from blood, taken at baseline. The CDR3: CASSHKGTPYEQYF. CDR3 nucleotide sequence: TGCGCCAGCAGCCACAAGGGGACACCCTACGAGCAGTACTTC.